What follows are 24 T cell receptor beta chains derived from one specimen sequenced in a study of blood T cell repertoires in COVID-19. Sequenced by immunoSEQ multiplex PCR; TCRdb stores in-frame clones only, minus some. This table holds 150,000 to 160,000 clones, approximately 91% found once. Sequencing was done on a sample of peripheral blood. The receptors shown here come from a woman aged 65 to 85 with acute or convalescent COVID-19.

Only a few counts were recorded for this clone. The rearrangement links TRBV29-1 to TRBJ1-2; D may be TRBD1 (6 bases). CDR1 is SQVTM, CDR2 ANQGSEA, per germline. The CDR3 contains 13 residues. V was trimmed by 6 bases and J by 4 bases, leaving 15 bases between them. As DNA, the CDR3 is TGCAGCGTAGGTTCAGGGGCGGGCTATGGCTACACCTTC. This gives the protein CSVGSGAGYGYTF.

This clone showed up just once. The J gene is TRBJ2-1, the V gene TRBV10-3; 9 bases match TRBD1. The V segment lost 7 bases and the J segment 8 bases; nucleotides outside the gene matches: 6. Germline CDR1 ENHRY, CDR2 SYGVKD. This CDR3 contains 13 residues. Here the CDR3 reads CAIKGTGYDEQFF. In nucleotides, the CDR3 is TGTGCCATCAAAGGGACAGGGTACGATGAGCAGTTCTTC.

The V call is TRBV2, the J call TRBJ1-5, with a tentative D call TRBD1 (6 bases). CDR3 length equals 14 residues. V dropped 3 bases and J dropped 2 bases, with 8 bases sitting between them. CDR1 and CDR2 (germline): SNHLY, FYNNEI. This CDR3 is CASSDRQGNQPQHF. The CDR3 coding sequence is TGTGCCAGCAGTGATCGACAGGGCAATCAGCCCCAGCATTTT. Variable domain in full (rest from reference TRBV2 and TRBJ1-5): EPEVTQTPSHQVTQMGQEVILRCVPISNHLYFYWYRQILGQKVEFLVSFYNNEISEKSEIFDDQFSVERPDGSNFTLKIRSTKLEDSAMYFCASSDRQGNQPQHFGDGTRLSIL.

V usage is TRBV7-9 and J usage is TRBJ1-2; D uncertain. The CDR3 sequence is 16 residues long. Germline-derived CDR1 and CDR2 are SEHNR and FQNEAQ (reference sequence). V lost 4 bases and J lost 7, with 22 bases in between. The DNA for the CDR3 is TGTGCCAGCAGCTCCCATCAGCTCGAGGGAATACGTGGCTACACCTTC. Amino acids: CASSSHQLEGIRGYTF.

This clone was counted once. The gene calls are TRBV5-8 and TRBJ1-4; D call uncertain. The CDR3 spans 16 residues. Trimming shortened V by 0 bases and J by 0 bases, and 9 bases separated the two germline ends. Germline V CDR1 and CDR2: SGHTS, YDEGEE. CDR3 loop: CASSLDSYATNEKLFF. As DNA, the CDR3 is TGTGCCAGCAGCTTGGACAGTTATGCAACTAATGAAAAACTGTTTTTT. The full variable domain, rest sourced from reference TRBV5-8 and TRBJ1-4, is EAGVTQSPTHLIKTRGQQATLRCSPISGHTSVYWYQQALGLGLQFLLWYDEGEERNRGNFPPRFSGRQFPNYSSELNVNALELEDSALYLCASSLDSYATNEKLFFGSGTQLSVL.

This clone was seen only once. This chain joins TRBV5-1 and TRBJ2-5; 8 bases align to TRBD1. The CDR3 is 14 amino acids. The ends lost 4 bases at V and 4 bases at J; junction bases unmatched: 6. From germline, CDR1 is SGHRS and CDR2 YFSETQ. This CDR3 reads CASSPRTGTETQYF. The DNA of the CDR3 is TGCGCCAGCAGCCCGCGGACAGGGACAGAGACCCAGTACTTC. Combining the CDR3 with reference TRBV5-1 and TRBJ2-5 gives the whole variable domain KAGVTQTPRYLIKTRGQQVTLSCSPISGHRSVSWYQQTPGQGLQFLFEYFSETQRNKGNFPGRFSGRQFSNSRSEMNVSTLELGDSALYLCASSPRTGTETQYFGPGTRLLVL.

The gene calls are TRBV10-2 and TRBJ1-4; possibly TRBD1 for D (6 bases). This CDR3 is built from 15 residues. Germline V gene sequence: CDR1 WSHSY, CDR2 SAAADI. The germline V and J ends were trimmed by 5 bases and 8 bases, with 18 bases remaining between them. This chain's CDR3 is CASSPIQGLGEKLFF. The CDR3 nucleotides are TGCGCCAGCAGTCCCATCCAGGGGTTAGGGGAAAAACTGTTTTTT.

The chain is built from TRBV27 and TRBJ1-4, with 8 bases lining up with TRBD1. The trim removed 5 bases at V and 0 bases at J, leaving 5 bases unmatched. CDR1 and CDR2 (germline): MNHEY, SMNVEV (reference sequence). The CDR3 has 16 residues. CDR3 DNA sequence: TGTGCCAGCAGTCCAGGGGACAGGACAACTAATGAAAAACTGTTTTTT. It yields the protein CASSPGDRTTNEKLFF.

In its sample, this clone was seen a few times. This sequence joins TRBV7-9 and TRBJ2-7; a possible D gene is TRBD2 (5 bases). Trimming shortened V by 4 bases and J by 4 bases, and 11 bases separated the two germline ends. The CDR3 spans 13 residues. Germline assignment: CDR1 SEHNR and CDR2 FQNEAQ (reference sequence). CDR3 bases: TGTGCCAGCAGCTATCCCGGGAAGTACGAGCAGTACTTC. It yields the protein CASSYPGKYEQYF.

This sequence joins TRBV28 and TRBJ1-1; weak D call: TRBD1 (5 bases). V was clipped by 3 bases and J by 3 bases, with 14 bases between them. CDR1 is MDHEN and CDR2 is SYDVKM in the germline V gene. CDR3 length equals 15 residues. CDR3 in amino acids: CASSFSRKGHTEAFF. The CDR3 region has the DNA TGTGCCAGCAGTTTTTCGAGGAAGGGGCACACTGAAGCTTTCTTT.

The genes are TRBV7-2 and TRBJ1-3; D gene unclear. This CDR3 comprises 15 residues. Germline values: CDR1 SGHTA, CDR2 FQGNSA. Trimming pared 2 bases from V and 4 bases from J, leaving 12 bases between. CDR3 residues: CASSLNLGFGNTIYF. CDR3 nucleotide sequence: TGTGCCAGCAGCTTAAATCTAGGCTTCGGAAACACCATATATTTT.

The CDR3 bases are TGTGCCAGCAGTCAAGGGACAGGCCGTAACTATGGCTACACCTTC. It yields the protein CASSQGTGRNYGYTF. The chain uses TRBV6-2 or TRBV6-3 and TRBJ1-2, with 8 bases matching TRBD1. The J segment lost 1 base and the V segment lost 5 bases, leaving 6 bases of the junction unmatched. Germline lookup yields CDR1 MNHEY and CDR2 SVGEGT. The CDR3 is 15 residues long.

The genes are TRBV7-3 and TRBJ1-6, with 7 nucleotides matching TRBD1. The CDR3 has 14 amino acids. V dropped 0 bases and J dropped 10; count of bases not matched to a gene: 3. CDR1 and CDR2 (germline): SGHTA, FQGTGA. The CDR3: CASSLTQGKSPLHF. The CDR3 bases are TGTGCCAGCAGCTTAACACAGGGGAAATCACCCCTCCACTTT.

The J gene is TRBJ1-5, the V gene TRBV28; 10 bases agree with TRBD1. Unmatched junction bases numbered 2, after V lost 6 bases and J lost 6 bases. The CDR3 contains 13 residues. In germline, CDR1 is MDHEN, CDR2 SYDVKM. The CDR3 bases are TGTGCCAGCAGAAGACAGGGGGCTCAGCCCCAGCATTTT. Translation: CASRRQGAQPQHF.

CDR3 in DNA: TGTGCCAGCAGCCCGAATGACAGGGGGCGAGGTGATACGCAGTATTTT. Translation gives CASSPNDRGRGDTQYF. The J gene is TRBJ2-3, the V gene TRBV6-2 or TRBV6-3, with 10 bases fitting TRBD1. This CDR3 comprises 16 residues. The V gene's germline CDR1 is MNHEY and CDR2 SVGEGT. V lost 6 bases, J lost 6 bases, and 12 bases stayed unmatched.

This chain uses TRBV9 with TRBJ2-5; 7 nucleotides agree with TRBD1. Germline loops: CDR1 SGDLS, CDR2 YYNGEE. With V trimmed by 0 bases and J by 2 bases, 7 bases remained unmatched. There are 16 residues in the CDR3. This CDR3 is CASSVATMGQQETQYF. For the CDR3, the DNA is TGTGCCAGCAGCGTAGCTACAATGGGACAGCAAGAGACCCAGTACTTC. Full variable domain (remainder filled in from reference TRBV9 and TRBJ2-5): DSGVTQTPKHLITATGQRVTLRCSPRSGDLSVYWYQQSLDQGLQFLIQYYNGEERAKGNILERFSAQQFPDLHSELNLSSLELGDSALYFCASSVATMGQQETQYFGPGTRLLVL.

This clone was seen once. The genes are TRBV6-5 and TRBJ2-6, with 8 nucleotides matching TRBD2. The length of the CDR3 is 15 residues. From germline, CDR1 is MNHEY and CDR2 SVGAGI. V shed 8 bases, J shed 1 base, and the junction held 4 bases outside the gene matches. The CDR3 is CASGTGGSGANVLTF. The CDR3 coding sequence is TGTGCCAGCGGTACGGGAGGGTCTGGGGCCAACGTCCTGACTTTC.

This chain connects TRBV7-9 to TRBJ2-1; TRBD1 matches at 8 bases. V trimming: 2 bases; J trimming: 7 bases; junction bases outside the gene matches: 7. Germline CDR1 is SEHNR and CDR2 is FQNEAQ (reference sequence). The CDR3 consists of 15 residues. The CDR3 sequence: CASSLLAGGRNEQFF. In DNA, the CDR3 is TGTGCCAGCAGCTTATTGGCAGGGGGCAGGAATGAGCAGTTCTTC. The entire variable domain, with the rest obtained from reference TRBV7-9 and TRBJ2-1, is as follows: DTGVSQNPRHKITKRGQNVTFRCDPISEHNRLYWYRQTLGQGPEFLTYFQNEAQLEKSRLLSDRFSAERPKGSFSTLEIQRTEQGDSAMYLCASSLLAGGRNEQFFGPGTRLTVL.

This clone was seen only once. J is TRBJ1-5 and V is TRBV12-3 or TRBV12-4; no clear D gene. CDR3 size: 13 residues. V was cut by 5 bases and J by 0 bases, with 5 bases left in between. The CDR3 region has the DNA TGTGCCAGCAGTCCCCGTAGCAATCAGCCCCAGCATTTT. Residues: CASSPRSNQPQHF.

This sequence joins TRBV15 and TRBJ2-3, with TRBD2 matching 7 bases. V was clipped by 1 base and J by 2 bases; unmatched bases: 9. From germline, CDR1 is LNHNV and CDR2 YYDKDF (reference sequence). This CDR3 comprises 17 residues. This chain's CDR3 is CATSRASRGGYTDTQYF. The CDR3, as DNA: TGTGCCACCAGCAGAGCCTCCCGCGGGGGATACACAGATACGCAGTATTTT.

This chain joins TRBV27 and TRBJ1-1, with D maybe TRBD1 (6 bases). Between the trimmed V and J ends, which lost 10 bases and 5 bases, there was a span of 8 bases. The CDR3 is 10 residues long. CDR1 and CDR2 (germline): MNHEY, SMNVEV (reference sequence). CDR3 residues: CAIQGTEAFF. The CDR3 coding sequence is TGTGCCATCCAGGGGACTGAAGCTTTCTTT.

This sequence joins TRBV28 and TRBJ1-5; TRBD1 matches at 7 bases. The CDR3 is 14 residues long. Trimming at V came to 8 bases and at J to 6 bases, leaving 10 bases not matched to a gene. From germline, CDR1 is MDHEN and CDR2 SYDVKM. DNA of the CDR3: TGTGCCAGCTCGGACGGACAGGTCCGTCAGCCCCAGCATTTT. It translates to CASSDGQVRQPQHF.

This clone appeared once. V usage is TRBV5-1 and J usage is TRBJ1-2, with a tentative D call TRBD1 (6 bases). In germline, CDR1 is SGHRS, CDR2 YFSETQ. V was clipped by 4 bases and J by 7 bases, with 20 bases between them. CDR3 length equals 15 residues. CDR3 protein: CASSPTPGTRGGYTF. As DNA, the CDR3 is TGCGCCAGCAGCCCCACCCCAGGGACCAGGGGTGGCTACACCTTC.

The gene calls are TRBV13 and TRBJ1-4, with D tentatively TRBD1 (5 bases). V shed 6 bases and J shed 0 bases, with 8 bases lying between them. CDR1 is PRHDT and CDR2 is FYEKMQ in the germline V gene (reference sequence). The CDR3 is 14 residues long. CDR3 in amino acids: CASSRGTTNEKLFF. The CDR3 DNA sequence: TGTGCCAGCAGTCGGGGGACAACTAATGAAAAACTGTTTTTT.